This T cell receptor beta chain was sequenced in a study of spatial heterogeneity in lung cancer. About the study: Donation came from approximately 69 patients with untreated early-stage non-small cell lung cancer. Study conclusions and caveats: Circulating ubiquitous expanded tumor TCRs were observed more frequently at resection than at follow-up.

Individual TCR cDNA molecules each bore their own unique molecular identifier. TCRdb independently ran MiXCR on the 5' RACE reads; one entry per CDR3 protein. The data hold about 50,000 distinct CDR3 sequences, with less than 9% observed a single time. As to time point: blood at routine non-recurrence follow-up after resection. Material for sequencing was whole RNA from tumor, nontumor lung or frozen PBMC, left unsorted. This clonotype was found many times. No antigen is known for it. The CDR3 runs 15 residues. With V trimmed by 0 bases and J by 6 bases, 7 bases remained unmatched. CDR1 and CDR2 from the germline V gene are SEHNR and FQNEAQ (reference sequence).

This specimen was PBMCs, taken at follow-up. The sequence was obtained from a female donor with early-stage non-small cell lung cancer. The chain joins TRBV7-9 to TRBJ1-1; 7 bases align to TRBD1. CDR3 loop: CASSLAGQGGSEAFF. CDR3 in DNA: TGTGCCAGCAGCTTAGCGGGGCAGGGGGGTTCTGAAGCTTTCTTT.